The 6 T cell receptor beta chains presented below share a single source sample, sequenced in a study of blood T cell repertoires in COVID-19. Profiling relied on immunoSEQ multiplex PCR, and the TCRdb table lists in-frame clones only, not all of them. The data contain 110,000 to 150,000 clones, about nine tenths of them singletons. Sequencing was carried out using PBMCs or T cells enriched from blood (not recorded which). Source of these receptors: a man in his 60s who had recovered from COVID-19.

The sample holds one count of this clone. The V and J genes are TRBV18 and TRBJ2-2, with TRBD2 identical over 14 bases. V gave up 4 bases and J gave up 3 bases; unmatched junction bases: 4. This CDR3 has 17 residues. Germline V gene data show CDR1 as KGHSH and CDR2 as LQKENI. CDR3 loop: CASSQATSGRDTGELFF. CDR3 sequence (DNA): TGTGCCAGCTCACAGGCGACTAGCGGGAGGGACACCGGGGAGCTGTTTTTT.

The chain couples TRBV21-1 to TRBJ2-1; the tabulated D call, TRBD2, remains unverified against the DNA. TRBV21-1 is deemed a pseudogene. The CDR3 consists of 17 residues. CDR3 bases: TGTGCCAGCAGCGCCAATAGGGAGGGACCACCATTAGATGAGCAGTTCTTC. It yields the protein CASSANREGPPLDEQFF.

The chain carries TRBV28 and TRBJ1-5, with D unresolved. Germline V gene lookup returns CDR1 MDHEN and CDR2 SYDVKM. The CDR3 has 14 amino acids. V was clipped by 6 bases and J by 9 bases, with 18 bases between them. This CDR3 reads CASSPPSLVWPQHF. CDR3 DNA: TGTGCCAGCAGCCCACCCAGTCTGGTTTGGCCCCAGCATTTT. Drawing the rest from reference TRBV28 and TRBJ1-5, the complete variable domain is DVKVTQSSRYLVKRTGEKVFLECVQDMDHENMFWYRQDPGLGLRLIYFSYDVKMKEKGDIPEGYSVSREKKERFSLILESASTNQTSMYLCASSPPSLVWPQHFGDGTRLSIL.

The chain combines TRBV29-1 with TRBJ2-3; no reliable D call. The germline V and J ends were trimmed by 4 bases and 4 bases, with 9 bases remaining between them. The germline gives CDR1 SQVTM, CDR2 ANQGSEA. The CDR3 is 12 amino acids. As DNA, the CDR3 is TGCAGCGTTGGCCCCACTGCAGATACGCAGTATTTT. Residues: CSVGPTADTQYF.

In this sample, this clone turned up once. The chain has TRBV4-1 and TRBJ2-1, with a tentative D call TRBD1 (5 bases). Trimming stripped 0 bases from V and 4 bases from J, with 13 bases between. Germline V CDR1 and CDR2: MGHRA, YSYEKL. The CDR3 contains 16 residues. Here the CDR3 reads CASSQDRTGSYNEQFF. The CDR3 coding sequence is TGCGCCAGCAGCCAAGATAGAACAGGCAGTTACAATGAGCAGTTCTTC.

The J gene is TRBJ1-2, the V gene TRBV5-6; D unclear. This CDR3 has 12 residues. V was pared by 3 bases and J by 0 bases, with 3 bases between. Germline-derived CDR1 and CDR2 are SGHDT and YYEEEE. Written as DNA, the CDR3 is TGTGCCAGCAGCTCGTCTAACTATGGCTACACCTTC. It specifies CASSSSNYGYTF.